This T cell receptor beta chain is from a study of T cell responses to AZD1222 COVID-19 vaccine (dated by TCRdb to the early 2020s). General notes on the study: A total of 230 to 250 trial participants underwent TCR sequencing, of whom more than 200 had received two doses of AZD1222 and about 25 had received two doses of the MenACWY control vaccine. Trial participants were enrolled into age subgroups of 18-55, 56-69 and 70-plus years, which contained 148, 28 and 57 TCR-sequenced participants, respectively. What the authors observed across the whole study: The 56-69-year group was small, and its depth increase did not reach significance, likely because of low power. Reportedly, almost half of the unique spike-specific TCRs recognized epitopes lying outside the regions that are mutated in the B.1.351 and B.1.1.7 variants. Spike-specific TCR breadth and depth rose significantly after two AZD1222 doses compared with day 0 and with MenACWY recipients. Participants were mostly white British, with more females than males. The authors suggested clonal diversity may have been underestimated. The whole spike protein was spanned by vaccine-associated CD4 TCRs, and dominant responses were seen in regions 160-218 and 743-854. Because no samples from the day 14 peak response were available, repertoires could be characterized only after the peak T cell response. Conclusions about previously exposed vaccinees are limited, since just six or seven AZD1222 recipients were seropositive for SARS-CoV-2 at baseline.

The CDR3 regions of human TCRbeta chains were analyzed by immunosequencing. The published analysis was carried out like this. TCRs in the repertoires were matched against a reference library of SARS-CoV-2-specific TCRs that had been generated with the MIRA antigen-specificity platform. Breadth was defined as the fraction of unique TCRs that were SARS-CoV-2-associated. Depth was defined as the fraction of total T cells that were SARS-CoV-2-associated. Each spike-specific TCR was assigned to its reactive spike region and to a CD4 or CD8 class using the MIRA data. Log10-transformed breadth and depth values were compared by one-way ANOVA with Sidak's multiple comparisons tests. The immuneACCESS repertoire file appears here via TCRdb, limited to in-frame rearrangements. These files lack a portion of the clones; in checked studies, under half of the deficit traces to unresolved V genes, and the cause of the others is not known. Clonal size and the V and J genes are those of that table, whereas D and trimming came from the DNA. The sample yields around 170,000 clones; around 90% were counted once. The ten largest clones take up more than 1.5% of the sample.

The time point label corresponds to: about 28 days (+/-7) after the second vaccine dose. Because spike-specific TCR depth and breadth did not differ between the two schedules, AZD1222 recipients who got a second dose at roughly 4 weeks were pooled with those who got a second dose at roughly 12 weeks. Samples from vaccinated people were obtained from the UK trials COV001 and COV002, which included a single-blind randomized controlled phase 2/3 trial of AZD1222 (ChAdOx1 nCoV-19) in healthy adults. For TCRbeta chain sequencing, PBMC samples were collected from trial participants at day 0 and at day 28 after the second dose. Turning to this clone: What antigen it recognizes has not been identified. The record has no base qualities; no much larger clone is one base away.

Sample: peripheral blood, taken 28 days after the second AZD1222 dose. The source of this sequence is an adult who received the AZD1222 COVID-19 vaccine.

The CDR3 is CAWSAGAGELFF. The nucleotide sequence reads TGTGCCTGGAGTGCGGGGGCCGGGGAGCTGTTTTTT. The sequence links TRBV30 to TRBJ2-2; TRBD2 is a weak D gene call, 6 bases matching. Trimming removed 1 base from V and 6 bases from J, leaving 6 bases between the germline ends. Including the terminal cysteine and phenylalanine, the CDR3 comprises 12 residues. The DNA shown is the 36-base CDR3, in frame from base 1. Reading the germline V gene (reference sequence) gives CDR1 GTSNPN and CDR2 SVGIG.